This T cell receptor (beta chain) is drawn from a study of blood T cell repertoires in COVID-19. The overall study: Specimens from acute and convalescent COVID-19 originated in the United States, Italy and Spain.

The germline V gene encodes CDR1 SGHAT and CDR2 FQNNGV. This CDR3 contains 16 residues. The J segment lost 4 bases and the V segment lost 5 bases, leaving 12 bases of the junction unmatched. In the source study's methods: Reference gene primer amplification yielded estimated nucleated cell counts. Profiling relied on immunoSEQ multiplex PCR, and the TCRdb table lists in-frame clones only, not all of them. For V, J and clone size, that table is used; D and trimming come from the DNA. Among approximately 300,000 clones, 90% to 95% were seen once, and the ten largest hold roughly 3.9%. Clinical history as reported by participants underpinned cohort assignment. A COVID-19 case had been met by exposed participants during the 2 weeks before study entry. This clone has just one count.

This clonotype was obtained from a young woman who had been exposed to COVID-19. J is TRBJ1-2 and V is TRBV11-2; the match to TRBD1 covers 8 bases. Sequenced input: PBMCs or T cells enriched from blood (not recorded which). The DNA for the CDR3 is TGTGCCAGCAGCATAACCAGGACAGGGAGGAGCTATGGCTACACCTTC. Protein sequence: CASSITRTGRSYGYTF.